One and the same sample provided the 2 T cell receptor beta chains below, sequenced in a study of PD-L1 blockade in urothelial cancer. Clones were read by immunoSEQ multiplex PCR, and TCRdb kept only the in-frame ones, dropping some. The sample contains some 30,000 clones, around nine tenths of which appear only once. The starting material was PBMCs, obtained around atezolizumab (anti-PD-L1) treatment. The receptor source for this set is a middle-aged man with urothelial cancer.

The chain couples TRBV2 to TRBJ2-7; D not certain. The V gene's germline CDR1 is SNHLY and CDR2 FYNNEI. Trimming stripped 4 bases from V and 1 base from J, with 8 bases between. The CDR3 consists of 13 residues. CDR3 protein: CASSGDTSYEQYF. As DNA, the CDR3 is TGTGCCAGCAGTGGTGACACATCCTACGAGCAGTACTTC.

This clone was counted between two and nine times. The chain links TRBV7-2 to TRBJ1-4; D call uncertain. This CDR3 region has 14 residues. Germline CDR1 reads SGHTA; CDR2 reads FQGNSA. V dropped 5 bases and J dropped 8 bases, with 15 bases sitting between them. CDR3 protein: CASSPRRTGEKLFF. CDR3 in DNA: TGTGCCAGCAGCCCACGCAGAACGGGGGAAAAACTGTTTTTT. The whole variable domain, remainder taken from reference TRBV7-2 and TRBJ1-4, is GAGVSQSPSNKVTEKGKDVELRCDPISGHTALYWYRQSLGQGLEFLIYFQGNSAPDKSGLPSDRFSAERTGGSVSTLTIQRTQQEDSAVYLCASSPRRTGEKLFFGSGTQLSVL.